This entry lists 8 T cell receptor beta chains sequenced from one sample in a study of OX40 agonist ivuxolimab in advanced cancers. Sequenced by immunoSEQ multiplex PCR; TCRdb stores in-frame clones only, minus some. The profile covers about 38,000 clones, with 80% to 90% appearing a single time and approximately 31% taken by the ten largest. The sample was CD4+ or CD8+ T cells sorted from blood, taken in a trial of the OX40 agonist ivuxolimab. These TCRs come from an adult with an advanced solid tumor such as melanoma, head and neck, liver or kidney cancer.

The gene calls are TRBV5-1 and TRBJ2-2; TRBD2 is a possible D gene (6 bases). Trimming pared 0 bases from V and 0 bases from J, leaving 12 bases between. This CDR3 is built from 17 residues. Per the germline V gene, CDR1 is SGHRS and CDR2 is YFSETQ. CDR3 DNA: TGCGCCAGCAGCTTGGAAGGGGCGGGGACGAACACCGGGGAGCTGTTTTTT. Residues: CASSLEGAGTNTGELFF.

The rearrangement joins TRBV14 to TRBJ1-1; D is perhaps TRBD1 (5 bases). Germline assignment: CDR1 SGHDN and CDR2 FVKESK. The CDR3 consists of 14 residues. The ends were cut back, 6 bases at V and 0 bases at J, with 11 bases in the middle. CDR3 in amino acids: CASSLQVVNTEAFF. The CDR3 region has the DNA TGTGCCAGCAGTTTACAGGTCGTGAACACTGAAGCTTTCTTT. The variable domain in full, completed from reference TRBV14 and TRBJ1-1, reads EAGVTQFPSHSVIEKGQTVTLRCDPISGHDNLYWYRRVMGKEIKFLLHFVKESKQDESGMPNNRFLAERTGGTYSTLKVQPAELEDSGVYFCASSLQVVNTEAFFGQGTRLTVV.

The CDR3 DNA reads as TGTGCCAGCAGTCGACTAGCGGGGGAATACACAGATACGCAGTATTTT. This gives the protein CASSRLAGEYTDTQYF. J is TRBJ2-3 and V is TRBV27; 12 nucleotides line up with TRBD2. Germline CDR1 MNHEY, CDR2 SMNVEV (reference sequence). V lost 5 bases, J lost 2 bases, and 5 bases stayed unmatched. This CDR3 spans 16 amino acids.

This chain joins TRBV2 and TRBJ2-1; D is uncertain. The ends were cut back, 6 bases at V and 0 bases at J, with 15 bases in the middle. From germline, CDR1 is SNHLY and CDR2 FYNNEI. The CDR3 has 16 amino acids. In DNA, the CDR3 is TGTGCCAGCAGGGTGGAGCTTCTTCGCTCCTACAATGAGCAGTTCTTC. Amino acid sequence: CASRVELLRSYNEQFF. Combining the CDR3 with reference TRBV2 and TRBJ2-1 gives the whole variable domain EPEVTQTPSHQVTQMGQEVILRCVPISNHLYFYWYRQILGQKVEFLVSFYNNEISEKSEIFDDQFSVERPDGSNFTLKIRSTKLEDSAMYFCASRVELLRSYNEQFFGPGTRLTVL.

The chain employs TRBV5-1 and TRBJ2-3; possible D gene TRBD1, 5 bases. V was trimmed by 0 bases and J by 2 bases, leaving 7 bases between them. Per the germline V gene, CDR1 is SGHRS and CDR2 is YFSETQ. The CDR3 totals 14 residues. The CDR3 nucleotides read TGCGCCAGCAGCTTGGACAGGTTCACAGATACGCAGTATTTT. Residues: CASSLDRFTDTQYF. Full variable domain (rest looked up from reference TRBV5-1 and TRBJ2-3): KAGVTQTPRYLIKTRGQQVTLSCSPISGHRSVSWYQQTPGQGLQFLFEYFSETQRNKGNFPGRFSGRQFSNSRSEMNVSTLELGDSALYLCASSLDRFTDTQYFGPGTRLTVL.

The DNA of the CDR3 is TGTGCCAGCTCACCGAGTTTGGGGCAGTCAGATACGCAGTATTTT. Its translation is CASSPSLGQSDTQYF. The V and J genes are TRBV18 and TRBJ2-3; perhaps TRBD1 as D (5 bases). Trimming took 3 bases from V and 4 from J, leaving 14 bases between them. This CDR3 contains 15 residues. Per germline, CDR1 KGHSH and CDR2 LQKENI.

The chain is built from TRBV28 and TRBJ1-3; no reliable D call. The germline CDR1 and CDR2 sequences are MDHEN and SYDVKM. The CDR3 spans 13 residues. Trimming removed 6 bases from V and 0 bases from J, with 6 bases in between. CDR3 region: CASRGYSGNTIYF. Written as DNA, the CDR3 is TGTGCCAGCAGGGGTTACTCTGGAAACACCATATATTTT.

This rearrangement joins TRBV2 to TRBJ2-3; D is undetermined. V lost 4 bases to trimming and J lost 5 bases, with 10 bases between them. The CDR3 has 13 residues. Germline V CDR1 and CDR2: SNHLY, FYNNEI. CDR3 residues: CASSVYEVDTQYF. The CDR3 DNA follows: TGTGCCAGCAGTGTCTATGAGGTAGATACGCAGTATTTT.